This entry lists 17 T cell receptor beta chains sequenced from one sample in a study of cytomegalovirus exposure and HLA in healthy donors. With 60 Vbeta and 13 Jbeta primers, the PCR was carried out. Method: immunoSEQ multiplex PCR; TCRdb's copy keeps in-frame clones and lacks some. The profile shows about 150,000 clones, 79% of them singletons. Material for sequencing was PBMCs. These receptors came from a man in his forties in good health and CMV-seropositive.

V gene TRBV6-5 combines with J gene TRBJ1-4; D remains unclear. Germline lookup yields CDR1 MNHEY and CDR2 SVGAGI. This CDR3 is 15 amino acids long. V was cut by 0 bases and J by 7 bases, with 12 bases left in between. CDR3 DNA sequence: TGTGCCAGCAGTTACTCCCCGGCCGAGCGTGAAAAACTGTTTTTT. Translated: CASSYSPAEREKLFF.

This clone was seen a single time. The chain recombines TRBV28 with TRBJ1-3; D possibly corresponds to TRBD1 (5 bases). This CDR3 region has 12 residues. The V and J ends lost 5 bases and 8 bases respectively, with 10 bases between them. The germline V gene has CDR1 MDHEN and CDR2 SYDVKM. The CDR3 sequence: CASSRGLDTIYF. The CDR3 nucleotides are TGTGCCAGCAGTAGGGGATTAGACACCATATATTTT.

The V and J genes are TRBV2 and TRBJ1-1; D is uncertain. V dropped 8 bases and J dropped 0 bases, with 10 bases sitting between them. Germline V gene sequence: CDR1 SNHLY, CDR2 FYNNEI. The CDR3 has 13 residues. CDR3 in amino acids: CASGRDMNTEAFF. The CDR3 bases are TGTGCCAGCGGGCGGGATATGAACACTGAAGCTTTCTTT. Supplemented by reference TRBV2 and TRBJ1-1, the full variable domain reads EPEVTQTPSHQVTQMGQEVILRCVPISNHLYFYWYRQILGQKVEFLVSFYNNEISEKSEIFDDQFSVERPDGSNFTLKIRSTKLEDSAMYFCASGRDMNTEAFFGQGTRLTVV.

CDR3 in DNA: TGTGCCAGCAGCTTAGCCGCCACATGGTACGAGCAGTACTTC. Translation: CASSLAATWYEQYF. The chain employs TRBV7-9 and TRBJ2-7; D is undetermined. Germline assignment: CDR1 SEHNR and CDR2 FQNEAQ (reference sequence). V lost 0 bases and J lost 4, with 10 bases in between. The CDR3 runs 14 residues.

This chain links TRBV5-1 with TRBJ2-5; a possible D gene is TRBD2 (7 bases). The germline V and J ends were trimmed by 4 bases and 4 bases, with 17 bases remaining between them. Germline lookup yields CDR1 SGHRS and CDR2 YFSETQ. The CDR3 contains 15 residues. This CDR3 is CASSPYGGGGETQYF. The DNA for the CDR3 is TGCGCCAGCAGCCCCTATGGGGGAGGGGGAGAGACCCAGTACTTC.

There are a few counts of this clone. CDR3 in amino acids: CASSPAGGLDTQYF. As DNA, the CDR3 is TGCGCCAGCAGCCCGGCGGGGGGATTAGATACGCAGTATTTT. The V call is TRBV5-1, the J call TRBJ2-3; 8 bases are shared with TRBD2. Germline V gene lookup returns CDR1 SGHRS and CDR2 YFSETQ. The length of the CDR3 is 14 residues. J gave up 5 bases and V 4 bases, and 6 bases lay outside the gene matches.

There are a few counts of this clone. This chain links TRBV28 with TRBJ1-1; D perhaps matches TRBD1 (6 bases). V was trimmed by 6 bases and J by 0 bases, leaving 17 bases between them. The CDR3 totals 16 residues. CDR1 is MDHEN, CDR2 SYDVKM, per germline. This CDR3 reads CASSKTRGGVNTEAFF. For the CDR3, the DNA is TGTGCCAGCAGCAAAACGAGGGGGGGGGTGAACACTGAAGCTTTCTTT.

J is TRBJ2-7 and V is TRBV7-6; 13 nucleotides match TRBD2. Trimming at V came to 4 bases and at J to 5 bases, leaving 5 bases not matched to a gene. The CDR3 is made up of 15 amino acids. Germline V gene data show CDR1 as SGHVS and CDR2 as FNYEAQ. The CDR3 DNA follows: TGTGCCAGCAGCTGGGGACTAGCGGGAAGTAACGAGCAGTACTTC. Encoded protein: CASSWGLAGSNEQYF.

The sample holds one count of this clone. The chain couples TRBV19 to TRBJ1-3; TRBD1 is a possible D gene (6 bases). Germline V lookup: CDR1 LNHDA, CDR2 SQIVND (reference sequence). The CDR3 is made up of 14 amino acids. V was cut by 6 bases and J by 0 bases, with 9 bases left in between. The CDR3 DNA reads as TGTGCCAGTAGGGGACACCGCTCTGGAAACACCATATATTTT. Translating gives CASRGHRSGNTIYF.

This sequence joins TRBV5-5 and TRBJ2-1, with D maybe TRBD1 (5 bases). With 4 bases removed from V and 5 bases from J, the gap between germline ends came to 22 bases. The CDR3 is made up of 17 amino acids. Germline-derived CDR1 and CDR2 are SGHKS and YYEKEE (reference sequence). The CDR3 loop is CASSPSPDRPLDNEQFF. Here the CDR3 DNA reads TGTGCCAGCAGCCCCAGCCCCGACAGACCCCTTGACAATGAGCAGTTCTTC.

The chain combines TRBV18 with TRBJ2-3, with a possible D match to TRBD2 (6 bases). Deletions cut 5 bases from V and 8 bases from J, with 8 bases between. The CDR3 loop spans 11 amino acids. Germline CDR1 KGHSH, CDR2 LQKENI. The CDR3 protein is CASSGEVTQYF. Written as DNA, the CDR3 is TGTGCCAGCTCAGGGGAGGTTACGCAGTATTTT.

The chain couples TRBV9 to TRBJ2-7; D remains ambiguous. The CDR3 length is 13 residues. Germline V gene lookup returns CDR1 SGDLS and CDR2 YYNGEE. V dropped 0 bases and J dropped 6 bases, with 10 bases sitting between them. The CDR3 sequence is CASSVGPAVEQYF. As DNA, the CDR3 is TGTGCCAGCAGCGTAGGGCCTGCGGTCGAGCAGTACTTC.

V usage is TRBV7-9 and J usage is TRBJ1-5; D unclear. This CDR3 spans 17 amino acids. The V and J ends lost 2 bases and 2 bases respectively, with 16 bases between them. Germline V gene sequence: CDR1 SEHNR, CDR2 FQNEAQ (reference sequence). The CDR3: CASSLFKQALGNQPQHF. Here the CDR3 DNA reads TGTGCCAGCAGCTTATTTAAGCAGGCCTTGGGCAATCAGCCCCAGCATTTT.

This clone has only a few counts. The chain couples TRBV30 to TRBJ2-3, with 10 bases matching TRBD2. Germline V gene sequence: CDR1 GTSNPN, CDR2 SVGIG (reference sequence). The V segment lost 8 bases and the J segment 1 base; nucleotides outside the gene matches: 9. This CDR3 region has 15 residues. The CDR3 DNA reads as TGTGCCGTACAATCCGGGACTAGCGGCACAGATACGCAGTATTTT. It encodes CAVQSGTSGTDTQYF.

The chain combines TRBV7-9 with TRBJ1-1; 7 bases map to TRBD1. Germline values: CDR1 SEHNR, CDR2 FQNEAQ (reference sequence). The CDR3 sequence is 16 residues long. V shed 5 bases, J shed 1 base, and the junction held 10 bases outside the gene matches. The CDR3 DNA is TGTGCCAGCAGCCCGACAGGGTATAAGGGGAACACTGAAGCTTTCTTT. This sequence encodes CASSPTGYKGNTEAFF.

This sequence joins TRBV18 and TRBJ1-3; no reliable D call. The CDR3 is made up of 20 amino acids. The germline V gene encodes CDR1 KGHSH and CDR2 LQKENI. Trimming removed 1 base from V and 0 bases from J, with 22 bases in between. The DNA for the CDR3 is TGTGCCAGCTCACCACTCAATTTGGAGGGTTGGTGGAGCTCTGGAAACACCATATATTTT. The encoded protein is CASSPLNLEGWWSSGNTIYF. The entire variable domain, with the rest obtained from reference TRBV18 and TRBJ1-3, is as follows: NAGVMQNPRHLVRRRGQEARLRCSPMKGHSHVYWYRQLPEEGLKFMVYLQKENIIDESGMPKERFSAEFPKEGPSILRIQQVVRGDSAAYFCASSPLNLEGWWSSGNTIYFGEGSWLTVV.

The chain uses TRBV2 and TRBJ1-1, with D uncertain. This CDR3 comprises 15 residues. V lost 2 bases, J lost 3 bases, and 13 bases lay in between. Per the germline V gene, CDR1 is SNHLY and CDR2 is FYNNEI. CDR3: CASSERWGVYTEAFF. The CDR3 DNA follows: TGTGCCAGCAGTGAAAGGTGGGGAGTGTACACTGAAGCTTTCTTT.